These 31 T cell receptor beta chains share one sample of origin, sequenced in a study of PD-1 blockade in mismatch repair-deficient tumors. This table comes from immunoSEQ multiplex PCR, and its TCRdb copy is limited to in-frame clones, with some not included. Among tens of thousands of clones, approximately 81% were seen once, and the ten largest hold around 8.1%. Sequenced here: peripheral blood, sampled around 19 weeks after starting pembrolizumab. These TCRs come from an adult with mismatch repair-deficient cancer.

The chain links TRBV6-5 to TRBJ2-1; TRBD2 aligns across 8 bases. CDR1 is MNHEY and CDR2 is SVGAGI in the germline V gene. V gave up 5 bases and J gave up 7 bases; unmatched junction bases: 10. The CDR3 spans 15 residues. The CDR3 DNA reads TGTGCCAGCAGTCGCAAAAGCGGGAGCTTGAATGAGCAGTTCTTC. This gives the protein CASSRKSGSLNEQFF.

The V gene is TRBV10-3, the J gene TRBJ2-3, with 7 bases that match TRBD2. Unmatched junction bases numbered 0, after V lost 2 bases and J lost 1 base. Germline CDR1 is ENHRY and CDR2 is SYGVKD. CDR3 size: 14 residues. The CDR3 is CAISERGGTDTQYF. The CDR3 nucleotides are TGTGCCATCAGTGAGCGGGGGGGCACAGATACGCAGTATTTT.

About this clone: The identical CDR3 is also encoded by other nucleotide sequences in the sample. This chain connects TRBV27 to TRBJ2-2; TRBD1 matches 7 bases. V gave up 6 bases and J gave up 5 bases; unmatched junction bases: 6. Per the germline V gene, CDR1 is MNHEY and CDR2 is SMNVEV (reference sequence). This CDR3 comprises 14 residues. In DNA, the CDR3 is TGTGCCAGCAGACCAGGACAGGTAACCGGGGAGCTGTTTTTT. It codes for CASRPGQVTGELFF.

The chain recombines TRBV6-5 with TRBJ1-2; D not resolved. This CDR3 is built from 13 residues. The germline V and J ends were trimmed by 4 bases and 7 bases, with 13 bases remaining between them. The V gene's germline CDR1 is MNHEY and CDR2 SVGAGI. DNA for the CDR3: TGTGCCAGCAGTTCCGCGAGGGAAGGTGGCTACACCTTC. Translation gives CASSSAREGGYTF.

The genes are TRBV27 and TRBJ2-1, with 7 bases fitting TRBD1. The germline V gene has CDR1 MNHEY and CDR2 SMNVEV (reference sequence). This CDR3 spans 15 amino acids. V dropped 3 bases and J dropped 2; count of bases not matched to a gene: 4. In DNA form, the CDR3 reads TGTGCCAGCAGTTTCCGGGACAGCACCTACAATGAGCAGTTCTTC. Translation: CASSFRDSTYNEQFF.

V and J are TRBV6-5 and TRBJ1-2; 8 bases fit TRBD1. Germline CDR1 reads MNHEY; CDR2 reads SVGAGI. The CDR3 consists of 13 residues. Trimming took 4 bases from V and 4 from J; bases not matched to a gene: 2. The CDR3 nucleotides are TGTGCCAGCAGTTGGGACAGGTCCTATGGCTACACCTTC. Translated, it gives CASSWDRSYGYTF.

The chain is built from TRBV27 and TRBJ2-7; 8 bases line up with TRBD2. The V gene end was trimmed by 3 bases and the J gene end by 0 bases; junction bases not matched to a gene: 4. CDR3 length: 15 residues. Germline V gene sequence: CDR1 MNHEY, CDR2 SMNVEV (reference sequence). The chain's CDR3 is CASSFRAGGSYEQYF. For the CDR3, the DNA is TGTGCCAGCAGTTTTAGGGCGGGAGGCTCCTACGAGCAGTACTTC.

The chain employs TRBV9 and TRBJ2-2; either TRBD1 or TRBD2 may supply D (5 bases each). This CDR3 has 15 amino acids. CDR1 and CDR2 (germline): SGDLS, YYNGEE. Trimming shortened V by 1 base and J by 0 bases, and 7 bases separated the two germline ends. The CDR3 sequence is CASSVRGANTGELFF. The CDR3 nucleotides are TGTGCCAGCAGCGTACGGGGCGCGAACACCGGGGAGCTGTTTTTT. The whole variable domain, filled in from reference TRBV9 and TRBJ2-2, reads DSGVTQTPKHLITATGQRVTLRCSPRSGDLSVYWYQQSLDQGLQFLIQYYNGEERAKGNILERFSAQQFPDLHSELNLSSLELGDSALYFCASSVRGANTGELFFGEGSRLTVL.

This chain connects TRBV13 to TRBJ2-7, with no clear D. V lost 5 bases to trimming and J lost 0 bases, with 11 bases between them. Germline CDR1 PRHDT, CDR2 FYEKMQ (reference sequence). This CDR3 has 14 residues. Here the CDR3 reads CASSLWRTSYEQYF. As DNA, the CDR3 is TGTGCCAGCAGCCTTTGGCGGACCTCCTACGAGCAGTACTTC.

This chain uses TRBV10-3 with TRBJ1-2; D is ambiguous. This CDR3 has 13 amino acids. Germline CDR1 ENHRY, CDR2 SYGVKD. V lost 6 bases, J lost 4 bases, and 12 bases lay in between. This chain's CDR3 is CAIRNIAGYGYTF. The CDR3 bases are TGTGCCATCAGGAACATCGCAGGCTATGGCTACACCTTC.

The genes are TRBV7-9 and TRBJ1-1, with D perhaps matching TRBD1 (6 bases). There are 14 residues in the CDR3. The V end was cut by 5 bases, the J end by 0 bases, with 10 bases between. Germline CDR1 and CDR2: SEHNR and FQNEAQ (reference sequence). The CDR3 nucleotides are TGTGCCAGCAGCCGGGGGGCGTTGAACACTGAAGCTTTCTTT. Its protein product is CASSRGALNTEAFF.

The chain carries TRBV10-1 and TRBJ2-3; D is unclear. The length of the CDR3 is 14 residues. The germline V gene has CDR1 WNHNN and CDR2 SYGVQD (reference sequence). V shed 3 bases and J shed 3 bases, with 10 bases lying between them. DNA of the CDR3: TGCGCCAGCAGTGACAAGTACTCGACAGATACGCAGTATTTT. This gives the protein CASSDKYSTDTQYF.

A note on this clone: The same CDR3 arises from other DNA sequences in this sample as well. J is TRBJ2-3 and V is TRBV5-4; the D gene is possibly TRBD2 (6 bases). The CDR3 is made up of 15 amino acids. The germline CDR1 and CDR2 sequences are SGHNT and YYREEE (reference sequence). With 6 bases removed from V and 0 bases from J, the gap between germline ends came to 14 bases. As DNA, the CDR3 is TGTGCCAGCACCCCTGGGCTAGCGAGCACAGATACGCAGTATTTT. As protein: CASTPGLASTDTQYF.

The V and J genes are TRBV11-2 and TRBJ2-7; 9 positions agree with TRBD1. This CDR3 is 14 amino acids long. Germline V gives CDR1 SGHAT, CDR2 FQNNGV. J gave up 1 base and V 6 bases, and 4 bases lay outside the gene matches. CDR3 DNA sequence: TGTGCCAGCAGTTCCGGGACAGGGTCCTACGAGCAGTACTTC. This sequence encodes CASSSGTGSYEQYF.

The gene calls are TRBV10-3 and TRBJ1-2; D ambiguous. The CDR3 is 13 residues long. The germline V and J ends were trimmed by 6 bases and 8 bases, with 16 bases remaining between them. Germline CDR1 is ENHRY and CDR2 is SYGVKD. CDR3 loop: CAISLDTAGGYTF. The CDR3 DNA is TGTGCCATCAGCCTGGATACGGCGGGGGGCTACACCTTC.

The chain links TRBV29-1 to TRBJ1-1; 7 positions agree with TRBD1. The V gene end was trimmed by 6 bases and the J gene end by 3 bases; junction bases not matched to a gene: 7. The CDR3 length is 13 residues. Germline V CDR1 and CDR2: SQVTM, ANQGSEA. Here the CDR3 DNA reads TGCAGCGTCGCCCCAGGGGGGGACACTGAAGCTTTCTTT. It yields the protein CSVAPGGDTEAFF.

V and J are TRBV4-3 and TRBJ2-7; D is unclear. Trimming pared 2 bases from V and 3 bases from J, leaving 11 bases between. The CDR3 is 14 residues long. Germline lookup yields CDR1 LGHNA and CDR2 YSLEER. DNA of the CDR3: TGCGCCAGCAGCCAAAAGGACGGATTCTACGAGCAGTACTTC. It codes for CASSQKDGFYEQYF.

The rearrangement uses TRBV6-6 and TRBJ2-1, with D possibly called TRBD1 or TRBD2 (5 bases each). The CDR3 sequence is 12 residues long. CDR1 is MNHNY, CDR2 SVGAGI, per germline (reference sequence). V lost 2 bases, J lost 12 bases, and 11 bases lay in between. This CDR3 is CASSYHPGRQFF. CDR3 sequence (DNA): TGTGCCAGCAGTTACCATCCGGGACGGCAGTTCTTC.

This clone showed up just a few times. The sample has other DNA sequences that encode this CDR3 too. The V call is TRBV6-5, the J call TRBJ1-1; the D gene is possibly TRBD1 (5 bases). Germline loops: CDR1 MNHEY, CDR2 SVGAGI. Trimming removed 6 bases at V and 3 bases at J, with 11 bases between. This CDR3 has 13 residues. CDR3 protein: CASRPGPHTEAFF. The CDR3 DNA is TGTGCCAGCAGACCGGGACCGCACACTGAAGCTTTCTTT.

Judged by abundance, this clone is medium-sized (0.01 to 0.1%). V and J are TRBV6-5 and TRBJ1-2; a possible D gene is TRBD1 (5 bases). This CDR3 contains 14 residues. The V gene lost 4 bases and the J gene lost 4 bases, with 13 bases spanning the gap. Germline V lookup: CDR1 MNHEY, CDR2 SVGAGI. The DNA of the CDR3 is TGTGCCAGCAGTTGGGGGGGAGCCGGCTATGGCTACACCTTC. Its translation: CASSWGGAGYGYTF.

The chain uses TRBV19 and TRBJ2-7, with 7 positions matching TRBD1. The CDR3 has 14 residues. The junction had 2 bases not matched to a gene; V was cut back by 3 bases and J by 0 bases. In germline, CDR1 is LNHDA, CDR2 SQIVND (reference sequence). The CDR3 DNA is TGTGCCAGTAGTATCCGGGACAGCTCCTACGAGCAGTACTTC. Protein product: CASSIRDSSYEQYF.

The chain is built from TRBV25-1 and TRBJ1-3; perhaps TRBD1 as D (5 bases). Per germline, CDR1 MGHDK and CDR2 SYGVNS. The V and J ends lost 5 bases and 6 bases respectively, with 8 bases between them. CDR3 length: 12 residues. The CDR3 sequence: CASSQGLNTIYF. The CDR3 DNA sequence: TGTGCCAGCAGTCAGGGTTTAAACACCATATATTTT.

The chain is built from TRBV7-2 and TRBJ2-5; D is uncertain. Per germline, CDR1 SGHTA and CDR2 FQGNSA. Between the trimmed V and J ends, which lost 5 bases and 5 bases, there was a span of 15 bases. CDR3 length: 14 residues. CDR3 bases: TGTGCCAGCAGCCCGACGGCTCTTCGGGAGACCCAGTACTTC. It is translated as CASSPTALRETQYF.

This chain uses TRBV7-2 with TRBJ2-7; 12 bases fit TRBD1. The CDR3 sequence is 15 residues long. Germline values: CDR1 SGHTA, CDR2 FQGNSA. V lost 1 base to trimming and J lost 6 bases; unmatched junction nucleotides: 4. The CDR3 DNA reads as TGTGCCAGCAGCTTAGGGGGACAGGGGGCACGCGAGCAGTACTTC. It specifies CASSLGGQGAREQYF.

The V call is TRBV7-9, the J call TRBJ2-7, with 8 bases lining up with TRBD1. Germline CDR1 is SEHNR and CDR2 is FQNEAQ (reference sequence). After removal of 5 bases from V and 2 bases from J, the junction contained 5 bases not matched to a gene. The CDR3 is 14 amino acids. The CDR3 is CASSAGQGPYEQYF. DNA of the CDR3: TGTGCCAGCAGCGCCGGACAGGGCCCCTACGAGCAGTACTTC.

In this sample, this clone turned up a few times. J is TRBJ2-6 and V is TRBV28; tentatively, D is TRBD2 (7 bases). The CDR3 extends over 17 amino acids. Germline-derived CDR1 and CDR2 are MDHEN and SYDVKM. Trimming stripped 3 bases from V and 2 bases from J, with 14 bases between. The CDR3 DNA reads TGTGCCAGCAGTTTTAGGGGGGGTACCACTGGGGCCAACGTCCTGACTTTC. Translating gives CASSFRGGTTGANVLTF.

The chain uses TRBV7-9 and TRBJ2-4, with 7 bases lining up with TRBD2. The CDR3 is made up of 19 amino acids. V lost 3 bases, J lost 0 bases, and 14 bases stayed unmatched. Germline CDR1 reads SEHNR; CDR2 reads FQNEAQ (reference sequence). In DNA form, the CDR3 reads TGTGCCAGCAGCTTGAGGCTAGCGGAGATCGTACTAGCCAAAAACATTCAGTACTTC. Protein sequence: CASSLRLAEIVLAKNIQYF.

The chain couples TRBV5-1 to TRBJ1-3, with 7 positions matching TRBD1. In germline, CDR1 is SGHRS, CDR2 YFSETQ. Germline trimming cut 4 bases from V and 0 bases from J; bases unmatched to any gene: 7. This CDR3 contains 16 residues. CDR3 bases: TGCGCCAGCAGCCGGGGACAGTTGAGCTCTGGAAACACCATATATTTT. Protein product: CASSRGQLSSGNTIYF.

This chain uses TRBV16 with TRBJ1-2; D unclear. Trimming pared 0 bases from V and 8 bases from J, leaving 10 bases between. Looked up from germline, CDR1 is KGHSY and CDR2 is FQNENV. CDR3 length equals 13 residues. This CDR3 reads CASSQSRGAGYTF. The CDR3 coding sequence is TGTGCCAGCAGCCAATCGAGAGGTGCCGGCTACACCTTC.

The rearrangement joins TRBV6-5 to TRBJ1-3; D unclear. Germline CDR1 is MNHEY and CDR2 is SVGAGI. Trimming took 7 bases from V and 2 from J, leaving 9 bases between them. The CDR3 covers 13 residues. In nucleotides, the CDR3 is TGTGCCAGCACCCCAAGGACTGGAAACACCATATATTTT. This encodes CASTPRTGNTIYF.

The J gene is TRBJ1-2, the V gene TRBV29-1, with 10 bases identical to TRBD1. V was pared by 2 bases and J by 7 bases, with 7 bases of the junction left unmatched. CDR3 length: 14 residues. Germline V gene lookup returns CDR1 SQVTM and CDR2 ANQGSEA. CDR3 sequence (DNA): TGCAGCGTTGAACCGGGACAGGGGATGTTTGGCTACACCTTC. Residues: CSVEPGQGMFGYTF.